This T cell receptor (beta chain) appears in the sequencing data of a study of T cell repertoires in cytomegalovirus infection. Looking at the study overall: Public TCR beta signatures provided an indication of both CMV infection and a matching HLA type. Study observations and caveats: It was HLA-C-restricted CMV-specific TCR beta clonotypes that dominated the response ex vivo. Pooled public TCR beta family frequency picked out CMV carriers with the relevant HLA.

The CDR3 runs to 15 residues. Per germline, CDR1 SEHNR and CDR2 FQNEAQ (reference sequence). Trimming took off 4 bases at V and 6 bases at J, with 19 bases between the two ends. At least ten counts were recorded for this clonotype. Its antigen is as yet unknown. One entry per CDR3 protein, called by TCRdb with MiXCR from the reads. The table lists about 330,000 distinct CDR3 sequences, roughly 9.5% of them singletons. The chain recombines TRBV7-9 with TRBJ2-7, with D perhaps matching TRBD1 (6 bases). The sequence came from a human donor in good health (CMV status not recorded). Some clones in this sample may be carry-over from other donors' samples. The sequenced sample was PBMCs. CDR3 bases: TGTGCCAGCAGCTCCACAGGGCCGAGGGGATCCGAGCAGTACTTC. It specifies CASSSTGPRGSEQYF.